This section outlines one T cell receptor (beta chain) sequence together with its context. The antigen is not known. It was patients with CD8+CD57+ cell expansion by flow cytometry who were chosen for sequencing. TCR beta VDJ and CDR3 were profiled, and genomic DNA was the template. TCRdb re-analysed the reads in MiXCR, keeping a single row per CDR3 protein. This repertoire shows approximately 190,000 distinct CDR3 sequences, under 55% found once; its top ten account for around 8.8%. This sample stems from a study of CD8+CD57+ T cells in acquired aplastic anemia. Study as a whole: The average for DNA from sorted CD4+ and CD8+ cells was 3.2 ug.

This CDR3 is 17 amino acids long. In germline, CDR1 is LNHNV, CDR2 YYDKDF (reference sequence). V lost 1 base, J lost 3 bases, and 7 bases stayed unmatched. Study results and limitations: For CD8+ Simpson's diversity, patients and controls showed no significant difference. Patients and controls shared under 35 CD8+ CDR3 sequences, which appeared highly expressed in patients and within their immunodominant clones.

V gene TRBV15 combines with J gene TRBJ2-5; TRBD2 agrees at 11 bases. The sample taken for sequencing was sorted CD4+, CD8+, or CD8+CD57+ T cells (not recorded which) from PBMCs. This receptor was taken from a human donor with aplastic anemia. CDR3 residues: CATSRGDVSGGEETQYF. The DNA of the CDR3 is TGTGCCACCAGCAGAGGCGACGTTAGCGGGGGGGAAGAGACCCAGTACTTC.